Below are 9 T cell receptor beta chains sequenced from a single sample in a study of OX40 agonist ivuxolimab in advanced cancers. Here immunoSEQ multiplex PCR was the method, and the copy in TCRdb shows in-frame clones only, minus some. The table lists about 68,000 clones, about 89% of them singletons, with about 0.3% in the top ten. The material sequenced was CD4+ or CD8+ T cells sorted from blood, taken in a trial of the OX40 agonist ivuxolimab. The receptors originated from an adult with an advanced solid tumor such as melanoma, head and neck, liver or kidney cancer.

Only one count was recorded for this clone. This chain connects TRBV28 to TRBJ2-7; unclear D gene. V dropped 6 bases and J dropped 3 bases, with 24 bases sitting between them. Germline V gene sequence: CDR1 MDHEN, CDR2 SYDVKM. The CDR3 runs 17 residues. For the CDR3, the DNA is TGTGCCAGCAGCCTAACTATAGCTATTGCGGCGAACTACGAGCAGTACTTC. Its protein product is CASSLTIAIAANYEQYF.

The chain carries TRBV12-5 and TRBJ2-3, with TRBD1 as a possible D gene (6 bases). Germline-derived CDR1 and CDR2 are LGHNT and FRNRAP. The CDR3 length is 15 residues. With 0 bases removed from V and 3 bases from J, the gap between germline ends came to 10 bases. CDR3 coding DNA: TGTGCTAGTGGTTTGGTAGGACAGTTAACAGATACGCAGTATTTT. It translates to CASGLVGQLTDTQYF.

CDR3 DNA sequence: TGTGCCTGGATTTCGGGGGCAGCAGGCGGCTATGGCTACACCTTC. Its protein is CAWISGAAGGYGYTF. The chain uses TRBV30 and TRBJ1-2; TRBD1 is a possible D gene (6 bases). CDR1 GTSNPN and CDR2 SVGIG come from the germline V gene (reference sequence). The CDR3 has 15 residues. V lost 4 bases to trimming and J lost 4 bases, with 19 bases between them.

This rearrangement joins TRBV6-5 to TRBJ2-7, with D tentatively TRBD1 (5 bases). In germline, CDR1 is MNHEY, CDR2 SVGAGI. The germline V and J ends were trimmed by 3 bases and 7 bases, with 16 bases remaining between them. This CDR3 contains 14 residues. CDR3 region: CASSYERGAQEQYF. In DNA form, the CDR3 reads TGTGCCAGCAGTTATGAAAGGGGCGCTCAAGAGCAGTACTTC.

The V and J genes are TRBV10-2 and TRBJ2-1, with D hard to call. V lost 3 bases and J 5 bases, leaving 8 bases between the germline ends. Germline V gene data show CDR1 as WSHSY and CDR2 as SAAADI. CDR3 size: 13 residues. DNA for the CDR3: TGCGCCAGCAGTGAATCCGCTGACAATGAGCAGTTCTTC. Translation gives CASSESADNEQFF.

The V call is TRBV6-4, the J call TRBJ2-1; D ambiguous. The germline gives CDR1 MRHNA, CDR2 SNTAGT. CDR3 size: 14 residues. V was clipped by 4 bases and J by 9 bases, with 16 bases between them. CDR3 sequence: CASSVLPRSSEQFF. CDR3 DNA sequence: TGTGCCAGCAGTGTCCTCCCCAGGAGCAGTGAGCAGTTCTTC.

The J gene is TRBJ1-1, the V gene TRBV10-3, with 9 bases matching TRBD1. Trimming cost V 4 bases and J 6 bases; bases outside gene matches: 6. The CDR3 has 14 residues. The germline V gene has CDR1 ENHRY and CDR2 SYGVKD. The CDR3 region has the DNA TGTGCCATCAGTGTGGAGACAGGGGGGTCTGAAGCTTTCTTT. It translates to CAISVETGGSEAFF.

This chain connects TRBV10-3 to TRBJ2-2; 10 bases map to TRBD1. V shed 6 bases and J 3 bases; nucleotides not matched to a gene: 1. CDR3 size: 14 residues. Germline V CDR1 and CDR2: ENHRY, SYGVKD. The CDR3 protein is CAIRTGGDTGELFF. CDR3 coding DNA: TGTGCCATCAGGACAGGGGGCGACACCGGGGAGCTGTTTTTT.

The CDR3 bases are TGCGCCAGCAGCCAACACGGACTAGCGGGAGGGTCATCGATTTACGAGCAGTACTTC. This translates into CASSQHGLAGGSSIYEQYF. The chain carries TRBV4-1 and TRBJ2-7; 15 bases are a match to TRBD2. CDR3 length equals 19 residues. CDR1 and CDR2 from the germline V gene are MGHRA and YSYEKL. The ends lost 2 bases at V and 4 bases at J; junction bases unmatched: 12.